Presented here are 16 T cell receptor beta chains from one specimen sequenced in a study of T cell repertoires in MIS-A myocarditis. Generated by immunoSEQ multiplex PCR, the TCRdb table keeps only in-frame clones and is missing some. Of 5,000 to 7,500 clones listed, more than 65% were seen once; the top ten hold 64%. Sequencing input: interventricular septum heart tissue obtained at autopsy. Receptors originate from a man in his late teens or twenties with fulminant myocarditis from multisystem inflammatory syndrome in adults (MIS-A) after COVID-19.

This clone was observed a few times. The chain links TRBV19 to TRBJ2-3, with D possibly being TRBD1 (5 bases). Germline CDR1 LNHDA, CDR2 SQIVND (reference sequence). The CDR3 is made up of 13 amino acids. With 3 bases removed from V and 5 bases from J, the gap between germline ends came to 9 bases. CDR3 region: CASSMLRGDTQYF. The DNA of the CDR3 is TGTGCCAGTAGTATGTTAAGGGGAGATACGCAGTATTTT.

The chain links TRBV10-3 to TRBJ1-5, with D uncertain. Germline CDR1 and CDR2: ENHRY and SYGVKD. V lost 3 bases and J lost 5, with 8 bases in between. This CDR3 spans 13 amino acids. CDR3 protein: CAISEQLDQPQHF. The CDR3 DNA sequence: TGTGCCATCAGTGAACAATTGGATCAGCCCCAGCATTTT.

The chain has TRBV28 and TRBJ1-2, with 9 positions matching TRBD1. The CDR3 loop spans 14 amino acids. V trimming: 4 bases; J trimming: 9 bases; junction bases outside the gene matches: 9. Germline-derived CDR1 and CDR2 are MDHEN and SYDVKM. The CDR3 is CASSYTGTGSSYTF. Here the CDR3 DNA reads TGTGCCAGCAGTTATACCGGGACAGGGTCTAGCTACACCTTC.

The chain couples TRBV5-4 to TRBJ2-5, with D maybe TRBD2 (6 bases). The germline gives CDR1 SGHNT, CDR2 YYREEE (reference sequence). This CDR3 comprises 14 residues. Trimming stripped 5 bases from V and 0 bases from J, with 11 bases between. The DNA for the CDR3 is TGTGCCAGCAGGCCGGAGGGGTACCAAGAGACCCAGTACTTC. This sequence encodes CASRPEGYQETQYF.

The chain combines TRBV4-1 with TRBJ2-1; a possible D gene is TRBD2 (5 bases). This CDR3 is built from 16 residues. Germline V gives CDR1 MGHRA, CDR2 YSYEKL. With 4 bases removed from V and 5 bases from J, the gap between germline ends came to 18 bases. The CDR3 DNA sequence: TGCGCCAGCAGCCGAAGACTACTCGAGGTGAACAATGAGCAGTTCTTC. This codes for CASSRRLLEVNNEQFF.

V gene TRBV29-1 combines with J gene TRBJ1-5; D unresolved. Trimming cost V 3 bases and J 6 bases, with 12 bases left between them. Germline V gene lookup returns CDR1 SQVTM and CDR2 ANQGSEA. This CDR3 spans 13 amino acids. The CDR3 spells CSVDDGGGQPQHF. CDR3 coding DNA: TGCAGCGTTGACGACGGAGGAGGTCAGCCCCAGCATTTT.

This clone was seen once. CDR3 protein: CASRMDNLDTDTQYF. The CDR3 DNA reads TGTGCCAGCAGGATGGACAACCTAGACACAGATACGCAGTATTTT. The genes are TRBV28 and TRBJ2-3; weak D call: TRBD1 (5 bases). The CDR3 is 15 amino acids. Germline V CDR1 and CDR2: MDHEN, SYDVKM. Trimming cost V 6 bases and J 2 bases, with 15 bases left between them.

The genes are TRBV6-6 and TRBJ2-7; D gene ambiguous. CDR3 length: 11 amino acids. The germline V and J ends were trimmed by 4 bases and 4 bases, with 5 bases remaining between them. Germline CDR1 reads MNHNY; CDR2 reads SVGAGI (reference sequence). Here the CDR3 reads CASSFTYEQYF. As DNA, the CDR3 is TGTGCCAGCAGTTTCACTTACGAGCAGTACTTC.

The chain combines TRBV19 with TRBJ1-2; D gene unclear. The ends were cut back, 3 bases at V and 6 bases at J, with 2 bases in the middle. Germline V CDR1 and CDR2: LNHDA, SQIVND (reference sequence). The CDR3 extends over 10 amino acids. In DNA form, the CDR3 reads TGTGCCAGTAGTATGGATGGCTACACCTTC. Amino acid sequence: CASSMDGYTF.

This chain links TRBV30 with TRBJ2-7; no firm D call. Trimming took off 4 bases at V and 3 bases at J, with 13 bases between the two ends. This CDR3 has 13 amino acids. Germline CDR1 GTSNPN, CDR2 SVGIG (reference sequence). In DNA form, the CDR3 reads TGTGCCTGGAAAGGGTCACGCGACTACGAGCAGTACTTC. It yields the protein CAWKGSRDYEQYF.

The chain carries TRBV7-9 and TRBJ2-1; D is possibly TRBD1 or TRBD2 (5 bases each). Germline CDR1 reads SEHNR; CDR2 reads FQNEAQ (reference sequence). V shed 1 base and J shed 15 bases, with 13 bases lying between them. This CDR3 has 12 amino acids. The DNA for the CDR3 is TGTGCCAGCAGCTTAGATCGGGCAGGGACGTTCTTC. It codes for CASSLDRAGTFF.

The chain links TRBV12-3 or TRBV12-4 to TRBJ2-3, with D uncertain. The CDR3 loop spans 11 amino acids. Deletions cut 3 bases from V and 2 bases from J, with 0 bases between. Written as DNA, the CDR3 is TGTGCCAGCAGTTTCACAGATACGCAGTATTTT. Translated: CASSFTDTQYF.

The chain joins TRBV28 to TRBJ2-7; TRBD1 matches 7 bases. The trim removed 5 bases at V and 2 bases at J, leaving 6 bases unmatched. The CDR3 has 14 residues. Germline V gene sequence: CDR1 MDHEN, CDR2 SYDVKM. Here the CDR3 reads CASSVGQTTYEQYF. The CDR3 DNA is TGTGCCAGCAGTGTGGGACAGACAACCTACGAGCAGTACTTC. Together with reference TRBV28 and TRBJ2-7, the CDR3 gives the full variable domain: DVKVTQSSRYLVKRTGEKVFLECVQDMDHENMFWYRQDPGLGLRLIYFSYDVKMKEKGDIPEGYSVSREKKERFSLILESASTNQTSMYLCASSVGQTTYEQYFGPGTRLTVT.

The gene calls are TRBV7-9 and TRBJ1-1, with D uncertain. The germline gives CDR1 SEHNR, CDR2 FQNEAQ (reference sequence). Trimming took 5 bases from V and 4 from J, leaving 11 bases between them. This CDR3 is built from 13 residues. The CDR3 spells CASSRVVGTEAFF. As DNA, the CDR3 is TGTGCCAGCAGCCGAGTGGTCGGCACTGAAGCTTTCTTT.

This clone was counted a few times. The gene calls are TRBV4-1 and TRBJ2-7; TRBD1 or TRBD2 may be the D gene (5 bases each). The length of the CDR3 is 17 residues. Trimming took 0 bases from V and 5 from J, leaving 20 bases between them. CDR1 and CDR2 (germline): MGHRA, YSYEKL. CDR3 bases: TGCGCCAGCAGCCAAGATATCGGGGCGGATAGGGGAGACGAGCAGTACTTC. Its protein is CASSQDIGADRGDEQYF.

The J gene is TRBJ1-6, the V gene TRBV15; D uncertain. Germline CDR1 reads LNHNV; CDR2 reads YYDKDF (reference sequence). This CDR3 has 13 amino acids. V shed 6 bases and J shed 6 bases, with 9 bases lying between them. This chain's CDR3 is CATRRRGNSPLHF. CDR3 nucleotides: TGTGCCACCAGGCGCCGGGGTAATTCACCCCTCCACTTT.